This T cell receptor beta chain is drawn from a study of blood T cell repertoires in COVID-19. Study background: The study drew acute and convalescent COVID-19 samples from the United States, Italy and Spain. T cells, B-cell-depleted T cells, or PBMCs supplied cDNA or gDNA.

In the source study's methods: The authors estimated nucleated cell counts from reference gene primer amplification. The protocol was immunoSEQ multiplex PCR, while the TCRdb copy is restricted to in-frame clones and leaves out a portion. V, J and clone size reflect that table, while D and trimming were determined from the DNA. In the table there are more than 200,000 clones, approximately 86% of which are singletons. Germline-derived CDR1 and CDR2 are LNHDA and SQIVND (reference sequence). This CDR3 is built from 14 residues. J gave up 9 bases and V 3 bases, and 7 bases lay outside the gene matches.

This TCR derives from a human donor in a cohort sampled during active COVID-19. The sequencing input was peripheral blood. V gene TRBV19 combines with J gene TRBJ2-1; 8 bases are shared with TRBD1. CDR3 sequence reads: CASSIDRGKVEQFF. The DNA of the CDR3 is TGTGCCAGTAGTATTGACAGGGGAAAGGTTGAGCAGTTCTTC.